This T cell receptor beta chain is drawn from a study of T cell responses to AZD1222 COVID-19 vaccine. Study context: Second-dose recipients at about 4 or about 12 weeks were treated as one pooled group.

V dropped 7 bases and J dropped 0 bases, with 13 bases sitting between them. The length of the CDR3 is 14 residues. Germline V lookup: CDR1 SGDLS, CDR2 YYNGEE. A remark on this clone: The target antigen is unknown.

The table came from immunoSEQ multiplex PCR; TCRdb's copy has only in-frame clones and leaves some out. Of roughly 120,000 clones in the sample, over 75% were seen once. Overall study results and limits: Distributed over spike, vaccine-associated CD4 TCRs predominated at 160-218 and 743-854. A reported finding is that nearly half of spike-specific TCRs target unmutated variant regions. Only after the peak T cell response were repertoires sampled.

The clonotype comes from an adult in good health. The chain is built from TRBV9 and TRBJ1-1; tentative D call: TRBD1 (5 bases). The sequences come from peripheral blood, collected on day 0 of AZD1222 vaccination. The CDR3 DNA sequence: TGTGCCAGCGGGAGGGGCTCCGTGAACACTGAAGCTTTCTTT. It yields the protein CASGRGSVNTEAFF.